One sample yielded the 5 T cell receptor beta chains listed below, sequenced in a study of identical twins. MiXCR was run by TCRdb on the 5' RACE reads, yielding one entry per CDR3 protein. The sample yields fewer than 650,000 distinct CDR3 sequences, just over 7% seen once. Another study also made use of these data, one on yellow fever vaccine responses in identical twins.

Sequencing was done on a sample of PBMCs. Source of these receptors: a woman aged 18-29 years in good health.

The chain has TRBV7-9 and TRBJ2-5, with 13 nucleotides matching TRBD2. Germline lookup yields CDR1 SEHNR and CDR2 FQNEAQ (reference sequence). The CDR3 is 16 amino acids. V shed 5 bases, J shed 1 base, and the junction held 4 bases outside the gene matches. CDR3 bases: TGTGCCAGCAGCCTCCGGACTAGCGGGGGCCAAGAGACCCAGTACTTC. Translated, it gives CASSLRTSGGQETQYF.

This rearrangement joins TRBV12-3 or TRBV12-4 to TRBJ2-1; TRBD2 might be the D (6 bases). The CDR3 runs 18 residues. The CDR3 region is CTCSSAPAAGFAYNEQFF. The CDR3 bases are TGTACCTGCAGTTCTGCCCCGGCGGCGGGATTTGCCTACAATGAGCAGTTCTTC.

This clonotype came up a few times. This chain links TRBV20-1 with TRBJ2-7; maybe TRBD1 (6 bases). Trimming pared 7 bases from V and 1 base from J, leaving 14 bases between. The CDR3 contains 13 residues. CDR1 and CDR2 (germline): DFQATT, SNEGSKA (reference sequence). This chain's CDR3 is CSVSDSPSYEQYF. The CDR3 bases are TGCAGTGTCTCGGACAGCCCGTCCTACGAGCAGTACTTC.

This clonotype was detected a few times. The CDR3 here is CSVEDVHYGYTF. CDR3 nucleotides: TGCAGCGTTGAAGACGTGCACTATGGCTACACCTTC. V and J are TRBV29-1 and TRBJ1-2; the D is unclear. The CDR3 contains 12 residues. Trimming removed 0 bases at V and 3 bases at J, with 5 bases between. CDR1 and CDR2 from the germline V gene are SQVTM and ANQGSEA.

This chain links TRBV20-1 with TRBJ2-1, with a tentative D call TRBD1 (5 bases). Per germline, CDR1 DFQATT and CDR2 SNEGSKA (reference sequence). The V end lost 0 bases, the J end lost 4 bases, and 19 bases lay between the germline ends. CDR3 size: 17 residues. CDR3 sequence: CSARDERGLPSYNEQFF. The CDR3 nucleotides read TGCAGTGCTAGAGATGAAAGGGGCTTACCAAGTTACAATGAGCAGTTCTTC.